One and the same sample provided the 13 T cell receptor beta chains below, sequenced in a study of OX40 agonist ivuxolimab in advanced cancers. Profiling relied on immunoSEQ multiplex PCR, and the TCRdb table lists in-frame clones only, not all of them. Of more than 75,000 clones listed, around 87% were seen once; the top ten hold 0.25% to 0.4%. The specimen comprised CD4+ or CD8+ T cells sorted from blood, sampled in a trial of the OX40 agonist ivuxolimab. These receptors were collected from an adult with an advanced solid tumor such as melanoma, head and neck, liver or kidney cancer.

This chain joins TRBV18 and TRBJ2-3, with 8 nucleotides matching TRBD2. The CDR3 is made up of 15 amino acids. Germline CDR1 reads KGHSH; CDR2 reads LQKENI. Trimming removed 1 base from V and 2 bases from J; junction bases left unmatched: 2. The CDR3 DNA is TGTGCCAGCTCACCACTAGCGGGGACCACAGATACGCAGTATTTT. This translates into CASSPLAGTTDTQYF.

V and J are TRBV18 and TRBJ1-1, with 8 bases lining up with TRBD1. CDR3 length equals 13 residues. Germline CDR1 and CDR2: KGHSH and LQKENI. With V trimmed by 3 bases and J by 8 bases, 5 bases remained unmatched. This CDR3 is CASSPSRDREAFF. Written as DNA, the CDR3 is TGTGCCAGCTCACCGTCCCGGGACAGGGAAGCTTTCTTT.

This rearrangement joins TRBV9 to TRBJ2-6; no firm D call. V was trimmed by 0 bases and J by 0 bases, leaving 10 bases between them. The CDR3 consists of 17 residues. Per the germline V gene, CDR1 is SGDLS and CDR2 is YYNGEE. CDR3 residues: CASSVGPQSSGANVLTF. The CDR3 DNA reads TGTGCCAGCAGCGTAGGGCCACAAAGCTCTGGGGCCAACGTCCTGACTTTC.

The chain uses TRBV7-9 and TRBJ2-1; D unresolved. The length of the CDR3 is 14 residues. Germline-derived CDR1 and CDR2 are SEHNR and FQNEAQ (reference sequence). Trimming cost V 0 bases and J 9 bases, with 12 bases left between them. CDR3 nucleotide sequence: TGTGCCAGCAGCTTAGCGAAGGTTAGTGGTGAGCAGTTCTTC. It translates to CASSLAKVSGEQFF.

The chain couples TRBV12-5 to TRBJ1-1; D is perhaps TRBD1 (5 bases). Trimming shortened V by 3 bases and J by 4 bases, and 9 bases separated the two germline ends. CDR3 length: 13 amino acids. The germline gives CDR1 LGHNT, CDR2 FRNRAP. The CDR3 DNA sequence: TGTGCTAGTGGTTTCAGGGCTATCACTGAAGCTTTCTTT. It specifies CASGFRAITEAFF.

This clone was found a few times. The CDR3 DNA reads TGTGCCACGGGCCAGAATTACCAGATAATAAGTAATTCACCCCTCCACTTT. It yields the protein CATGQNYQIISNSPLHF. The chain couples TRBV28 to TRBJ1-6; D is undetermined. The CDR3 loop spans 17 amino acids. Germline assignment: CDR1 MDHEN and CDR2 SYDVKM. V shed 10 bases and J shed 6 bases, with 25 bases lying between them. The entire variable domain, with the rest obtained from reference TRBV28 and TRBJ1-6, is as follows: DVKVTQSSRYLVKRTGEKVFLECVQDMDHENMFWYRQDPGLGLRLIYFSYDVKMKEKGDIPEGYSVSREKKERFSLILESASTNQTSMYLCATGQNYQIISNSPLHFGNGTRLTVT.

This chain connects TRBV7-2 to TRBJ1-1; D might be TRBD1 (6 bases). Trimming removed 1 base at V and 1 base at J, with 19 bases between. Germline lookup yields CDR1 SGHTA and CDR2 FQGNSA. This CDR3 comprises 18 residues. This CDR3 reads CASSLGGRGRIWNTEAFF. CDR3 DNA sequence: TGTGCCAGCAGCTTAGGGGGGCGGGGTAGGATTTGGAACACTGAAGCTTTCTTT.

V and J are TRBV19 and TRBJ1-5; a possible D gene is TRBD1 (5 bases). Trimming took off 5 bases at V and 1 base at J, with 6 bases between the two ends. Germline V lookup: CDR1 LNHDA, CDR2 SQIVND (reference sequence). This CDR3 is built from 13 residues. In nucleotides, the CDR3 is TGTGCCAGTAGTCGACAGAGCAATCAGCCCCAGCATTTT. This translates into CASSRQSNQPQHF.

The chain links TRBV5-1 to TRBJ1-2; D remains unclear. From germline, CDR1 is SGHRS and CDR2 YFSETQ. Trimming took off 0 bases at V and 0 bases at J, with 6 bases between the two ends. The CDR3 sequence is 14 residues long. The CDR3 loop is CASSLVPANYGYTF. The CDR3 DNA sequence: TGCGCCAGCAGCTTGGTTCCAGCTAACTATGGCTACACCTTC.

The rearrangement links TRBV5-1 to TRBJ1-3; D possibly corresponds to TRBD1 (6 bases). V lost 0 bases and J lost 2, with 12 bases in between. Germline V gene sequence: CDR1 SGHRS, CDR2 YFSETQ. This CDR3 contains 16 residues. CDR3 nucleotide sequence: TGCGCCAGCAGCTTGGCGACAGGAGTTACTGGAAACACCATATATTTT. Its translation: CASSLATGVTGNTIYF.

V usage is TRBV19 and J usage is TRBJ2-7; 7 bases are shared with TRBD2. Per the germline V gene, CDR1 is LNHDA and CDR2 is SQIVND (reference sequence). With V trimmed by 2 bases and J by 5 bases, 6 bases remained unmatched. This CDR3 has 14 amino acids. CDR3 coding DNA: TGTGCCAGTAGTATAACCGGCGGGAGAGACGAGCAGTACTTC. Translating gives CASSITGGRDEQYF.

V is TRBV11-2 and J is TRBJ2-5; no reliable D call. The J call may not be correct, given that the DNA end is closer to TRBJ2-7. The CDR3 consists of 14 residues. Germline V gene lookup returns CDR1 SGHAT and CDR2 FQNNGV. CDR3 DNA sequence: TGTGCCAGCAGCTTACAACCCAACTCCTACGAGCAGTACTTC. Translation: CASSLQPNSYEQYF.

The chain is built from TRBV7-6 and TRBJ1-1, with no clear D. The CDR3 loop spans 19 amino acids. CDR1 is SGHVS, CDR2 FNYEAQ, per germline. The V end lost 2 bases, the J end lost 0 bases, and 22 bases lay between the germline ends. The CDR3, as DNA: TGTGCCAGCAGCTTAAAGTTTTTGCTCCCTCACCTTTTGAACACTGAAGCTTTCTTT. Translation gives CASSLKFLLPHLLNTEAFF.